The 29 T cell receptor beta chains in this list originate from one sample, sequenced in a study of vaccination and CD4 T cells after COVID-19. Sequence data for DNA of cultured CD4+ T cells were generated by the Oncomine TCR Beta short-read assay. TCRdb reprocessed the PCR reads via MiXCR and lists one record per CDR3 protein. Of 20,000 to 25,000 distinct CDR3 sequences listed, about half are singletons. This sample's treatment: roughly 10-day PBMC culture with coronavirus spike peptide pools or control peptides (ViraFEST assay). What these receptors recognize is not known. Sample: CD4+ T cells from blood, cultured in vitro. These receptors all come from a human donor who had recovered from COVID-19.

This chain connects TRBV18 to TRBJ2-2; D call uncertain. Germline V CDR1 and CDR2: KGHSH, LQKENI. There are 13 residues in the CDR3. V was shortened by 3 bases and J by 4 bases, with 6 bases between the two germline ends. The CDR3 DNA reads TGTGCCAGCTCACCGTCGAGCACCGGGGAGCTGTTTTTT. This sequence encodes CASSPSSTGELFF.

CDR3 residues: CASSLGRGGSYEQYF. DNA of the CDR3: TGCGCCAGCAGCTTGGGGCGGGGGGGGAGTTACGAGCAGTACTTC. The chain joins TRBV5-1 to TRBJ2-7; 9 positions agree with TRBD2. Germline V gene lookup returns CDR1 SGHRS and CDR2 YFSETQ. V was clipped by 0 bases and J by 4 bases; unmatched bases: 5. The CDR3 runs to 15 residues.

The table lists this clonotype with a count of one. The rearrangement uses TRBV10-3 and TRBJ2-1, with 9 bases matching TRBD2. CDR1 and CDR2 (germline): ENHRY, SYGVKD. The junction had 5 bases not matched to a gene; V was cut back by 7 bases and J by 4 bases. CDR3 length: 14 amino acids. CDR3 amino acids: CAITPSGVYNEQFF. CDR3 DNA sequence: TGTGCCATCACCCCTAGCGGGGTTTACAATGAGCAGTTCTTC.

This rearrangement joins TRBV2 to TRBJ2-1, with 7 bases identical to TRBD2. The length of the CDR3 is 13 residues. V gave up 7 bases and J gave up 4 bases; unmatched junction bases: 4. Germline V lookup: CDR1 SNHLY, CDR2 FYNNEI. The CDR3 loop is CASTAGEYNEQFF. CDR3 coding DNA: TGTGCCAGCACCGCGGGAGAGTACAATGAGCAGTTCTTC.

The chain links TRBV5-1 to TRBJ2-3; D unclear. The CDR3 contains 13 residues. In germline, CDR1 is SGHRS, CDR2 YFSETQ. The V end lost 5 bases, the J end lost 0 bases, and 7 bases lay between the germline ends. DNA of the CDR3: TGCGCCAGCAGACCTGTTAGCACAGATACGCAGTATTTT. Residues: CASRPVSTDTQYF.

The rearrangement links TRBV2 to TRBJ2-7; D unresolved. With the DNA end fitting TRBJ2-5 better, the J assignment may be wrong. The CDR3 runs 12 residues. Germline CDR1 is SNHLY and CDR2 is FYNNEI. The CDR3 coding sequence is TGTGCCAGCAGGTCCGGTATAGAGACCCAGTACTTC. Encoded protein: CASRSGIETQYF.

CDR3 sequence: CASSPVGAGLTYEQYF. CDR3 bases: TGTGCCAGCTCACCGGTTGGGGCGGGACTTACCTACGAGCAGTACTTC. This chain connects TRBV18 to TRBJ2-7; possibly TRBD2 for D (6 bases). There are 16 residues in the CDR3. The V gene lost 3 bases and the J gene lost 2 bases, with 17 bases spanning the gap. Germline CDR1 reads KGHSH; CDR2 reads LQKENI.

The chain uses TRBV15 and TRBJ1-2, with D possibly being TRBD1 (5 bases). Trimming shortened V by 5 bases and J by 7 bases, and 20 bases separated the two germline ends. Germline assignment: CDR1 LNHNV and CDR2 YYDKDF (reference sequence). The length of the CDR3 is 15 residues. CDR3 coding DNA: TGTGCCACCAGCGATCTTGGGCAGGGCAAAGGTGGCTACACCTTC. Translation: CATSDLGQGKGGYTF.

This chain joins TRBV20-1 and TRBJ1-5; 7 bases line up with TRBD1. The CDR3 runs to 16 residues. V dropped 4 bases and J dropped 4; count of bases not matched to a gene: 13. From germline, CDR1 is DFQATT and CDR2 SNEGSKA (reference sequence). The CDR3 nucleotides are TGCAGTGCTATCAAAAACAACAGGGGCGGAAATCAGCCCCAGCATTTT. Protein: CSAIKNNRGGNQPQHF.

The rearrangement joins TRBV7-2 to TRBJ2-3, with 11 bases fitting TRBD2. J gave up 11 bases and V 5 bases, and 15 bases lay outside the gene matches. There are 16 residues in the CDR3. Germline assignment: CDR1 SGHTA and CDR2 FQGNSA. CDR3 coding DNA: TGTGCCAGCAGCCTCCTGGGGTCTAGCGGGAGGATGGTGCAGTATTTT. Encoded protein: CASSLLGSSGRMVQYF.

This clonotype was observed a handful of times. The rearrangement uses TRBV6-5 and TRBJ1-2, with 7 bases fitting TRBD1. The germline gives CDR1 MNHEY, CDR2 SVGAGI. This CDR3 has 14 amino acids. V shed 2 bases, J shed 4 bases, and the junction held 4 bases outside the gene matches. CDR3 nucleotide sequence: TGTGCCAGCAGTTACAGGGACAGCCTCTATGGCTACACCTTC. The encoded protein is CASSYRDSLYGYTF.

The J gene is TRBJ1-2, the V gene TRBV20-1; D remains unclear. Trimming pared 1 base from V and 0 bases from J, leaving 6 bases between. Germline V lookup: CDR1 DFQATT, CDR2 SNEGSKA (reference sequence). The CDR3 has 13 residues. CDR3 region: CSARGVANYGYTF. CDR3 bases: TGCAGTGCTAGAGGGGTAGCTAACTATGGCTACACCTTC.

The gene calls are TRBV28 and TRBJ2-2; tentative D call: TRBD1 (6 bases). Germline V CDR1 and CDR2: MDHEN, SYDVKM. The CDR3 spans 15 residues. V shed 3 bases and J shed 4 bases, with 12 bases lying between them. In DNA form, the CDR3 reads TGTGCCAGCAGTTTGGCCAGGGGCTTCACCGGGGAGCTGTTTTTT. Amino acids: CASSLARGFTGELFF. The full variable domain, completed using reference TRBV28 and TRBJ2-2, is DVKVTQSSRYLVKRTGEKVFLECVQDMDHENMFWYRQDPGLGLRLIYFSYDVKMKEKGDIPEGYSVSREKKERFSLILESASTNQTSMYLCASSLARGFTGELFFGEGSRLTVL.

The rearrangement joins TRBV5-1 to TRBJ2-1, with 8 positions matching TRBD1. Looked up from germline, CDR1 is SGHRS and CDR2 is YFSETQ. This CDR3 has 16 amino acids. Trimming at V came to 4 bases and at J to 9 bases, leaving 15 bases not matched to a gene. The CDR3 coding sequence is TGCGCCAGCAGCGCCCGTCTCCAGGGGGCTGGATTTGAGCAGTTCTTC. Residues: CASSARLQGAGFEQFF.

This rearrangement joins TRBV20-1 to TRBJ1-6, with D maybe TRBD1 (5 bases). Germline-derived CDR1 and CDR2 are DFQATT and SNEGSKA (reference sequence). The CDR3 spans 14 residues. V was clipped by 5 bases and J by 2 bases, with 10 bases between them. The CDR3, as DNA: TGCAGTGCTCGCCAGGGCACCTATAATTCACCCCTCCACTTT. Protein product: CSARQGTYNSPLHF.

CDR3 bases: TGTGCCAGCAGGGAGGGTCCAAGCCCAGACACGTCCTCTGGAAACACCATATATTTT. Translating gives CASREGPSPDTSSGNTIYF. The V call is TRBV2, the J call TRBJ1-3; D not resolved. Germline V gene lookup returns CDR1 SNHLY and CDR2 FYNNEI. This CDR3 spans 19 amino acids. V shed 6 bases and J shed 0 bases, with 24 bases lying between them.

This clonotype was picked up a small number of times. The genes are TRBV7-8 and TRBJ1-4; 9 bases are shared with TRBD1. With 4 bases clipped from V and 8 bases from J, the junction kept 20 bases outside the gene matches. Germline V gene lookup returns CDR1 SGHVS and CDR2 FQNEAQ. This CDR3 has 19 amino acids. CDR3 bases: TGTGCCAGCAGCTCTCTAAGTGGGACAGGGATAGGTGTCGTAGAAAAACTGTTTTTT. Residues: CASSSLSGTGIGVVEKLFF. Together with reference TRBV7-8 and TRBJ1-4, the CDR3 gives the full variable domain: GAGVSQSPRYKVAKRGQDVALRCDPISGHVSLFWYQQALGQGPEFLTYFQNEAQLDKSGLPSDRFFAERPEGSVSTLKIQRTQQEDSAVYLCASSSLSGTGIGVVEKLFFGSGTQLSVL.

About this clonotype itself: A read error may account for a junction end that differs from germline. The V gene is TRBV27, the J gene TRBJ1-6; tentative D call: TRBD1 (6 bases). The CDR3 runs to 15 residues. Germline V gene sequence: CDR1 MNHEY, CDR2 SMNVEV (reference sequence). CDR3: CASTVRGSYNSPLHF. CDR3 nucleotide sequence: TGTGCCAGTACCGTCAGGGGCTCCTACAATTCACCCCTCCACTTT.

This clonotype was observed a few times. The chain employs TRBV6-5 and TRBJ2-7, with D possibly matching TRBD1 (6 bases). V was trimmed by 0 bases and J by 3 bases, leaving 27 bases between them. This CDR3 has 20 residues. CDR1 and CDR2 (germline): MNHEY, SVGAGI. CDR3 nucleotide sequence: TGTGCCAGCAGTTACTCGGTGGGACACCCAGCCGCCCTCCCCTACTACGAGCAGTACTTC. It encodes CASSYSVGHPAALPYYEQYF.

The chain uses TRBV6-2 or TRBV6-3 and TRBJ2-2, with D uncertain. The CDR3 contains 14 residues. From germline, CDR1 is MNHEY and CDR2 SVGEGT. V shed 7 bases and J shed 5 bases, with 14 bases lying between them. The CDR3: CASMWIAVTGELFF. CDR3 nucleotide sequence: TGTGCCAGCATGTGGATAGCAGTAACCGGGGAGCTGTTTTTT.

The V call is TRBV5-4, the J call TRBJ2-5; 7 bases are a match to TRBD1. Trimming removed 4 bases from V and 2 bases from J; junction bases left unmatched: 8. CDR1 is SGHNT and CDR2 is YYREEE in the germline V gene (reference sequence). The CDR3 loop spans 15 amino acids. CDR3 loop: CASSPQQGLQETQYF. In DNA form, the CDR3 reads TGTGCCAGCAGCCCCCAACAGGGGCTACAAGAGACCCAGTACTTC.

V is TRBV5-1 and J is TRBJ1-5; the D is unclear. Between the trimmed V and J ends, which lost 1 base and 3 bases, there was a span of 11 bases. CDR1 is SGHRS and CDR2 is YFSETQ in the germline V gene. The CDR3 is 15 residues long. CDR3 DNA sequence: TGCGCCAGCAGCTTGTCAGGCGGTAACAATCAGCCCCAGCATTTT. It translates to CASSLSGGNNQPQHF. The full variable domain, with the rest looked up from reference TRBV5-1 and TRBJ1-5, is KAGVTQTPRYLIKTRGQQVTLSCSPISGHRSVSWYQQTPGQGLQFLFEYFSETQRNKGNFPGRFSGRQFSNSRSEMNVSTLELGDSALYLCASSLSGGNNQPQHFGDGTRLSIL.

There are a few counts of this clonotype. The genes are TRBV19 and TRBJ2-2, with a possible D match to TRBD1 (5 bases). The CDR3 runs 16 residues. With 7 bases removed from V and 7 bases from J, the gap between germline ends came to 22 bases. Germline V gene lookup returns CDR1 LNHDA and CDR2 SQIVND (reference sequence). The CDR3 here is CASTPNPLGQSGELFF. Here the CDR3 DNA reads TGTGCCAGTACACCCAATCCTCTGGGGCAAAGCGGGGAGCTGTTTTTT.

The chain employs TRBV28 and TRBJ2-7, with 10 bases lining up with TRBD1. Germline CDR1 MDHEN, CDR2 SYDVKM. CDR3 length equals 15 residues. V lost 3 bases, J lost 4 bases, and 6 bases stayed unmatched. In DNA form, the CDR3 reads TGTGCCAGCAGTTTCCAGACAGGGGGCGGTTACGAGCAGTACTTC. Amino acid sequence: CASSFQTGGGYEQYF.

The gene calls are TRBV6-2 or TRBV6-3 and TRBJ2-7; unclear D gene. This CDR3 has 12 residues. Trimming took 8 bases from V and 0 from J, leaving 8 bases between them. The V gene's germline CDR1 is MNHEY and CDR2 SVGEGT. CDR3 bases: TGTGCCAGCCGAGACTCCTCCTACGAGCAGTACTTC. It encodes CASRDSSYEQYF.

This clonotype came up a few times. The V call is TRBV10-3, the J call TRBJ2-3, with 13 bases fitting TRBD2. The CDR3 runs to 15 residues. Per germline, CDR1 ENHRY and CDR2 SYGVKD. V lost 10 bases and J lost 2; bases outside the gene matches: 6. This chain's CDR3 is CATEGLAGFTDTQYF. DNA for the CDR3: TGTGCCACCGAGGGACTAGCGGGGTTCACAGATACGCAGTATTTT.

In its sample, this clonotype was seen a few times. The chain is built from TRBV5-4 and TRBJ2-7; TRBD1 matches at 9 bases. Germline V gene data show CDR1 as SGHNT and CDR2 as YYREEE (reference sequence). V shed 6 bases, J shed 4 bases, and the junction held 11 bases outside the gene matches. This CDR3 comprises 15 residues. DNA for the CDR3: TGTGCCAGCACCATAACAACAGGGGGCGTTTACGAGCAGTACTTC. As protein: CASTITTGGVYEQYF.

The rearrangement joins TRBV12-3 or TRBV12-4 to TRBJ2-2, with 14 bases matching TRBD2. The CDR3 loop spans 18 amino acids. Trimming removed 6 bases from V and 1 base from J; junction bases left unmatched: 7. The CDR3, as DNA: TGTGCCAGCAGCCCTAGACTAGCGGGGGGGAAGAACACCGGGGAGCTGTTTTTT. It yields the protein CASSPRLAGGKNTGELFF.

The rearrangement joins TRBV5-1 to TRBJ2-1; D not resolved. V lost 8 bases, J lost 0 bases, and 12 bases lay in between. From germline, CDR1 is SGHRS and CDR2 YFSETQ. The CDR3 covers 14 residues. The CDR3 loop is CASYDANSYNEQFF. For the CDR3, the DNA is TGCGCCAGTTACGACGCGAACTCCTACAATGAGCAGTTCTTC.